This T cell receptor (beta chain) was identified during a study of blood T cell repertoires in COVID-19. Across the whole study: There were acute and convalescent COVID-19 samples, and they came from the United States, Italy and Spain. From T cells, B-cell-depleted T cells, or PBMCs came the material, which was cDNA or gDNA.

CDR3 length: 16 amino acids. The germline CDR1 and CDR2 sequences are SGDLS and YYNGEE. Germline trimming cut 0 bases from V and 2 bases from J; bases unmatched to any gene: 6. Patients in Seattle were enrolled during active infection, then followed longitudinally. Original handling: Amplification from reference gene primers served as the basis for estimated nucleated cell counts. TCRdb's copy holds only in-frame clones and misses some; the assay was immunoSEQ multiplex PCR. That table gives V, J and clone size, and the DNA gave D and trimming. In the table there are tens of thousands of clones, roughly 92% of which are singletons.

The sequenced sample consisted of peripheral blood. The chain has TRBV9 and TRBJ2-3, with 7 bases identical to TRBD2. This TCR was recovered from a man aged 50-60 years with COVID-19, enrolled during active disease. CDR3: CASSVEPSGLTDTQYF. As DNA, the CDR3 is TGTGCCAGCAGCGTAGAGCCTAGCGGCCTCACAGATACGCAGTATTTT.